This T cell receptor beta chain was sequenced during a study of control samples from healthy donors and cancer patients. Clones were read by immunoSEQ multiplex PCR, and TCRdb kept only the in-frame ones, dropping some. This table has under 300,000 clones, roughly 80% appearing once. Trimming left V 5 bases short and J 6 bases short, with 11 bases between. CDR1 SEHNR and CDR2 FQNEAQ come from the germline V gene (reference sequence). The CDR3 totals 12 residues. This TCR came from a woman aged 60-75 years with lung cancer. The gene calls are TRBV7-9 and TRBJ2-7, with D possibly being TRBD1 or TRBD2 (5 bases each). The source material was PBMCs. The CDR3 bases are TGTGCCAGCAGCCCCCGGGGCGGCGAGCAGTACTTC. Its protein product is CASSPRGGEQYF.